Presented here are 9 T cell receptor beta chains from one specimen sequenced in a study of blood T cell repertoires in COVID-19 (TCRdb year 2020). The receptor library was made with the immunoSEQ multiplex PCR assay. The table was pulled from immuneACCESS by TCRdb, which kept in-frame rearrangements only. Such tables lose some clones; where checked, under half of the loss comes from unresolved V genes, and the rest has no known cause. For this sample there are 15,000 or so clones; 75% to 90% appear just once. The ten largest clones represent roughly 15% of the sample. Source material: peripheral blood. These receptors originate from a man aged 45-65 years with active COVID-19.

The chain links TRBV4-2 to TRBJ1-4; D is undetermined. The CDR3 sequence is 14 residues long. CDR1 is LGHNA and CDR2 is YNFKEQ in the germline V gene. Trimming removed 4 bases at V and 7 bases at J, with 13 bases between. The CDR3 bases are TGTGCCAGCAGCCGCAACGGAGCCCCTGAAAAACTGTTTTTT. Protein sequence: CASSRNGAPEKLFF.

This sequence joins TRBV18 and TRBJ2-5, with D tentatively TRBD1 (6 bases). In germline, CDR1 is KGHSH, CDR2 LQKENI. The CDR3 runs to 15 residues. V dropped 3 bases and J dropped 2 bases, with 13 bases sitting between them. CDR3 in DNA: TGTGCCAGCTCACCCTCCGGACAGTATCAAGAGACCCAGTACTTC. Translated, it gives CASSPSGQYQETQYF.

The chain employs TRBV7-8 and TRBJ2-1; TRBD2 aligns across 11 bases. Germline V CDR1 and CDR2: SGHVS, FQNEAQ. With 5 bases clipped from V and 6 bases from J, the junction kept 12 bases outside the gene matches. The CDR3 sequence is 17 residues long. The chain's CDR3 is CASSPRLTSGSRNEQFF. The CDR3 DNA reads TGTGCCAGCAGCCCGAGACTCACTAGCGGGAGCCGCAATGAGCAGTTCTTC.

This chain joins TRBV9 and TRBJ2-1; D not certain. CDR1 is SGDLS, CDR2 YYNGEE, per germline. The CDR3 is made up of 12 amino acids. The V and J ends lost 1 base and 8 bases respectively, with 7 bases between them. CDR3 sequence: CASSVIHDEQFF. DNA of the CDR3: TGTGCCAGCAGCGTAATTCATGATGAGCAGTTCTTC.

This sequence joins TRBV7-2 and TRBJ2-2; the D gene is possibly TRBD2 (6 bases). This CDR3 is built from 14 residues. From germline, CDR1 is SGHTA and CDR2 FQGNSA. V was trimmed by 1 base and J by 5 bases, leaving 8 bases between them. The CDR3: CASSLGLGTGELFF. For the CDR3, the DNA is TGTGCCAGCAGCTTAGGACTAGGGACCGGGGAGCTGTTTTTT.

This chain uses TRBV6-5 with TRBJ2-7; the match to TRBD1 covers 8 bases. V dropped 5 bases and J dropped 6; count of bases not matched to a gene: 9. Looked up from germline, CDR1 is MNHEY and CDR2 is SVGAGI. The CDR3 extends over 14 amino acids. The CDR3 DNA is TGTGCCAGCAGTCTATTGGACAGGGTCTCCGAGCAGTACTTC. It translates to CASSLLDRVSEQYF.

V is TRBV23-1 and J is TRBJ1-2; D might be TRBD1 (5 bases). TRBV23-1 is an ORF for which the function is uncertain. The CDR3 covers 19 residues. Trimming stripped 0 bases from V and 1 base from J, with 21 bases between. The CDR3: CASSQSLVDIGADNYGYTF. The CDR3 DNA follows: TGCGCCAGCAGTCAATCGTTGGTTGACATTGGGGCCGATAACTATGGCTACACCTTC.

The genes are TRBV9 and TRBJ2-3, with a tentative D call TRBD2 (6 bases). The germline V gene has CDR1 SGDLS and CDR2 YYNGEE. V was shortened by 3 bases and J by 5 bases, with 16 bases between the two germline ends. The CDR3 runs to 15 residues. CDR3 sequence reads: CASSDHGRDLDTQYF. For the CDR3, the DNA is TGTGCCAGCAGCGACCATGGGCGGGACTTAGATACGCAGTATTTT.

J is TRBJ2-1 and V is TRBV25-1, with D perhaps TRBD2 (6 bases). Deletions cut 6 bases from V and 2 bases from J, with 14 bases between. The CDR3 runs to 15 residues. CDR1 MGHDK and CDR2 SYGVNS come from the germline V gene. The CDR3 coding sequence is TGTGCCAGCAGATTCCGGGACTCCACCTACAATGAGCAGTTCTTC. Protein product: CASRFRDSTYNEQFF.